A few counts support the clone carrying this T cell receptor (beta chain). The sample originates from a study of HIV-infected patients and healthy controls. Whole blood was used without fractionation, so all unsorted peripheral T cells were included. The V gene lost 5 bases and the J gene lost 7 bases, with 18 bases spanning the gap. Germline V gene lookup returns CDR1 SEHNR and CDR2 FQNEAQ (reference sequence). This CDR3 region has 14 residues. cDNA was made from 400 to 500 ng RNA using alpha and beta constant primers. Each of the alpha and beta chains got its own library through chain-specific third strand synthesis with indices. In TCRdb, the 5' RACE reads were re-called with MiXCR into one record per CDR3 protein. This sample has roughly 25,000 distinct CDR3 sequences, with about 8.5% found just once.

The V and J genes are TRBV7-9 and TRBJ2-7; perhaps TRBD2 as D (7 bases). Sequencing used blood. The receptor's source is an adult in good health. The CDR3 coding sequence is TGTGCCAGCAGCCCAGTCCGGGGGCGGGAGGAGCAGTACTTC. Translating it yields CASSPVRGREEQYF.